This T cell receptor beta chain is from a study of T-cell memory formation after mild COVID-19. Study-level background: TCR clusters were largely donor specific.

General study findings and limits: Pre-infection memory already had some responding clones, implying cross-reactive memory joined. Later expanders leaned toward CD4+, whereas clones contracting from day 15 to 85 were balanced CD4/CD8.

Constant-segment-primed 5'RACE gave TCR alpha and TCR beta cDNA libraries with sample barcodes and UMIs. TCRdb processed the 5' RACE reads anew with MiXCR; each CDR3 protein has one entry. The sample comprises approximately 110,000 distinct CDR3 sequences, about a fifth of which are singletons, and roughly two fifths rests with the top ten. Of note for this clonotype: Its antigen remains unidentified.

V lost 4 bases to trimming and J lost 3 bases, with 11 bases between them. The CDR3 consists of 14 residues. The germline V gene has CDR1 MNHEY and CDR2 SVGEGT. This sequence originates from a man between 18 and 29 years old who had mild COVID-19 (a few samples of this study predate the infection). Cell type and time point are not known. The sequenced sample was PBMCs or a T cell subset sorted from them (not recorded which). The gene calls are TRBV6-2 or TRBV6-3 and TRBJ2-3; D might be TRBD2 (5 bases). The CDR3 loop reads CASSSYRLTDTQYF. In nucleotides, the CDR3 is TGTGCCAGCAGTTCCTACCGACTAACAGATACGCAGTATTTT.